Below, one T cell receptor (beta chain) is given with its context. This CDR3 contains 16 residues. Germline V gene data show CDR1 as GTSNPN and CDR2 as SVGIG (reference sequence). J lost 0 bases, V lost 2 bases, and 10 bases had no gene match. The sample originates from a study of T-cell reconstitution after alpha-beta-depleted transplantation in children. For TCRbeta, the library was prepared with unique molecular identifiers. TCRdb recomputed calls from the PCR reads with MiXCR, one row per CDR3 protein. The profile covers about 640,000 distinct CDR3 sequences, with roughly 15% appearing a single time and about 1.1% taken by the ten largest.

This TCR derives from a human donor who donated a stem cell graft to a child with acute myeloid leukemia. Material: PBMCs from the stem cell graft donor, obtained from the stem cell graft. The chain is built from TRBV30 and TRBJ2-7; 7 bases map to TRBD2. The CDR3 reads CAWSRVLRDYSYEQYF. DNA of the CDR3: TGTGCCTGGAGTCGCGTTTTAAGGGACTACTCCTACGAGCAGTACTTC.